This TCR beta chain was captured in a study of OX40 agonist ivuxolimab in advanced cancers. General study results and limits: Partial responders dosed at 0.1-3.0 mg/kg displayed clonal expansion ranking among the lowest.

The CDR3 is made up of 15 amino acids. The V gene lost 4 bases and the J gene lost 1 base, with 13 bases spanning the gap. Germline V CDR1 and CDR2: SNHLY, FYNNEI. This clone was seen just once. Its antigen is undetermined. The table came from immunoSEQ multiplex PCR; TCRdb's copy has only in-frame clones and leaves some out. The table has around 77,000 clones, roughly 91% seen once. The chain has TRBV2 and TRBJ1-1; D might be TRBD1 (6 bases). This specimen was CD4+ or CD8+ T cells sorted from blood, taken in a trial of the OX40 agonist ivuxolimab. This clonotype originated in an adult with an advanced solid tumor such as melanoma, head and neck, liver or kidney cancer. CDR3 sequence (DNA): TGTGCCAGCAGTGGGGGGCGGGGCAGGAACACTGAAGCTTTCTTT. Protein product: CASSGGRGRNTEAFF.